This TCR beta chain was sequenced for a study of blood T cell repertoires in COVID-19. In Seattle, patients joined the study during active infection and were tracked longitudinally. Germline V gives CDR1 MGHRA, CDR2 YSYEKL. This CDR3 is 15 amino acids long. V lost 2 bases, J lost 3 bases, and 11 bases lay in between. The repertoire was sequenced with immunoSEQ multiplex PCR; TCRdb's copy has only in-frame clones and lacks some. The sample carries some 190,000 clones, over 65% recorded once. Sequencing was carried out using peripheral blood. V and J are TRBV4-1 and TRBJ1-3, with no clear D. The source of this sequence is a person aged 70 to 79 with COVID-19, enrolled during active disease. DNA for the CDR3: TGCGCCAGCAGCCAATCGGCTGGAGGTGGAAACACCATATATTTT. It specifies CASSQSAGGGNTIYF.